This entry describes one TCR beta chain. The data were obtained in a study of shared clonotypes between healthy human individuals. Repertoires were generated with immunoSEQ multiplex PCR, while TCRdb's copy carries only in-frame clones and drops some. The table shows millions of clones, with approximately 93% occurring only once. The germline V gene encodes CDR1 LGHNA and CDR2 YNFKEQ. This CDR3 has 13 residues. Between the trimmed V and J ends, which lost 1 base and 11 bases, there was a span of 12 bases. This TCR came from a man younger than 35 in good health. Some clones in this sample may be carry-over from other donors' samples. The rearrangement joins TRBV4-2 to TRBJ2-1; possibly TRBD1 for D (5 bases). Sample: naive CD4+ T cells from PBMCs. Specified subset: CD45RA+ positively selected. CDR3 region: CASSQAPGRQQFF. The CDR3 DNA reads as TGTGCCAGCAGCCAAGCCCCAGGGCGGCAGCAGTTCTTC.